The 17 T cell receptor beta chains reported below all come from one sample, sequenced in a study of OX40 agonist ivuxolimab in advanced cancers. The table came from immunoSEQ multiplex PCR; TCRdb's copy has only in-frame clones and leaves some out. The profile covers fewer than 35,000 clones, with more than 75% appearing a single time and about 32% taken by the ten largest. Source: CD4+ or CD8+ T cells sorted from blood, taken in a trial of the OX40 agonist ivuxolimab. The origin of the receptors is an adult with an advanced solid tumor such as melanoma, head and neck, liver or kidney cancer.

The count of this clone is one. This sequence joins TRBV6-6 and TRBJ1-5; the D gene is possibly TRBD1 (5 bases). Trimming cost V 0 bases and J 4 bases, with 10 bases left between them. CDR1 and CDR2 (germline): MNHNY, SVGAGI (reference sequence). The CDR3 runs 15 residues. The CDR3 sequence is CASSYSRGRNQPQHF. CDR3 in DNA: TGTGCCAGCAGTTACTCGAGGGGTCGGAATCAGCCCCAGCATTTT.

The J gene is TRBJ2-1, the V gene TRBV11-2; D may be TRBD2 (6 bases). V shed 0 bases and J shed 8 bases, with 20 bases lying between them. Per the germline V gene, CDR1 is SGHAT and CDR2 is FQNNGV. This CDR3 region has 17 residues. CDR3 coding DNA: TGTGCCAGCAGCTTAGATGCAGCGGGCCGTACATTCTATGAGCAGTTCTTC. It encodes CASSLDAAGRTFYEQFF.

The rearrangement links TRBV9 to TRBJ2-3; 7 bases match TRBD2. The germline V gene has CDR1 SGDLS and CDR2 YYNGEE. After removal of 2 bases from V and 2 bases from J, the junction contained 8 bases not matched to a gene. The CDR3 spans 16 residues. CDR3 DNA sequence: TGTGCCAGCAGCGTCGAGGGACTATCTATCACAGATACGCAGTATTTT. Translating it yields CASSVEGLSITDTQYF.

The V call is TRBV27, the J call TRBJ2-7; 8 bases line up with TRBD2. V was pared by 5 bases and J by 0 bases, with 3 bases of the junction left unmatched. The CDR3 runs to 14 residues. CDR1 and CDR2 from the germline V gene are MNHEY and SMNVEV (reference sequence). CDR3 DNA sequence: TGTGCCAGCAGTCCGGGAGGGCTCTCCTACGAGCAGTACTTC. Translated, it gives CASSPGGLSYEQYF.

This chain joins TRBV18 and TRBJ2-7; unclear D gene. CDR1 is KGHSH and CDR2 is LQKENI in the germline V gene. This CDR3 comprises 13 residues. V was shortened by 4 bases and J by 1 base, with 8 bases between the two germline ends. The CDR3 protein is CASSLQVSYEQYF. The DNA of the CDR3 is TGTGCCAGCTCACTTCAGGTGTCCTACGAGCAGTACTTC.

J is TRBJ1-1 and V is TRBV19; perhaps TRBD1 as D (6 bases). This CDR3 contains 11 residues. Deletions cut 4 bases from V and 8 bases from J, with 8 bases between. From germline, CDR1 is LNHDA and CDR2 SQIVND (reference sequence). The CDR3 region has the DNA TGTGCCAGTAGTAGGGGGCCCGAAGCTTTCTTT. It encodes CASSRGPEAFF.

This chain uses TRBV6-5 with TRBJ1-1; weak D call: TRBD1 (6 bases). This CDR3 has 14 residues. Germline V gene sequence: CDR1 MNHEY, CDR2 SVGAGI. Trimming left V 6 bases short and J 5 bases short, with 16 bases between. The CDR3 DNA reads as TGTGCCAGCAGGAGGGGGGGTAGAGGGACTGAAGCTTTCTTT. It yields the protein CASRRGGRGTEAFF.

Points on this clone: At one boundary the junction diverges from the germline segment, which might be a read error. Here the CDR3 reads CASSPHSEGNNEQFF. The DNA for the CDR3 is TGTGCTAGCAGTCCTCACTCGGAAGGGAACAATGAGCAGTTCTTC. The V and J genes are TRBV7-7 and TRBJ2-1; D gene unclear. Germline V lookup: CDR1 SSHAT, CDR2 FNYEAQ (reference sequence). This CDR3 comprises 15 residues.

DNA of the CDR3: TGTGCCAGCAGCAAAAGCCCGGGGGCGTACGATGAGCAGTTCTTC. As protein: CASSKSPGAYDEQFF. The J gene is TRBJ2-1, the V gene TRBV7-2, with D possibly called TRBD1 or TRBD2 (6 bases each). Germline V gene sequence: CDR1 SGHTA, CDR2 FQGNSA. V shed 5 bases and J shed 8 bases, with 19 bases lying between them. The length of the CDR3 is 15 residues.

The rearrangement joins TRBV7-6 to TRBJ2-3; a weak D match, TRBD2 (6 bases). This CDR3 is built from 18 residues. Trimming removed 1 base at V and 6 bases at J, with 23 bases between. From germline, CDR1 is SGHVS and CDR2 FNYEAQ. For the CDR3, the DNA is TGTGCCAGCAGCTTAGGGCCGAAAGGACTAAACCTCGCCGATACGCAGTATTTT. Protein: CASSLGPKGLNLADTQYF.

The genes are TRBV6-5 and TRBJ1-4; perhaps TRBD1 as D (5 bases). The V and J ends lost 0 bases and 10 bases respectively, with 9 bases between them. Germline values: CDR1 MNHEY, CDR2 SVGAGI. The CDR3 has 13 residues. Here the CDR3 reads CASSYSTGGKLFF. CDR3 in DNA: TGTGCCAGCAGTTACTCTACAGGAGGAAAACTGTTTTTT.

V usage is TRBV5-1 and J usage is TRBJ2-1; D possibly corresponds to TRBD2 (6 bases). This CDR3 has 15 residues. V lost 8 bases to trimming and J lost 5 bases, with 20 bases between them. CDR1 is SGHRS and CDR2 is YFSETQ in the germline V gene. Written as DNA, the CDR3 is TGCGCCAGTTCGCGCGATGGGGGGATGAACAATGAGCAGTTCTTC. It specifies CASSRDGGMNNEQFF.

The V call is TRBV4-1, the J call TRBJ1-4, with D perhaps matching TRBD1 (6 bases). CDR1 is MGHRA, CDR2 YSYEKL, per germline. The germline V and J ends were trimmed by 4 bases and 7 bases, with 22 bases remaining between them. The CDR3 runs to 17 residues. This CDR3 is CASSPLTRGLLGEKLFF. CDR3 coding DNA: TGCGCCAGCAGCCCCCTGACCCGGGGGCTACTTGGTGAAAAACTGTTTTTT.

In its sample, this clone was seen once. The chain recombines TRBV9 with TRBJ2-3; D may be TRBD2 (7 bases). The V gene lost 0 bases and the J gene lost 1 base, with 12 bases spanning the gap. The CDR3 runs 16 residues. Germline CDR1 and CDR2: SGDLS and YYNGEE. For the CDR3, the DNA is TGTGCCAGCAGCGTAGGAGGGGGGGTTCGCACAGATACGCAGTATTTT. It is translated as CASSVGGGVRTDTQYF.

The chain combines TRBV29-1 with TRBJ2-7; 9 nucleotides match TRBD1. This CDR3 spans 14 amino acids. Unmatched junction bases numbered 11, after V lost 6 bases and J lost 5 bases. Germline loops: CDR1 SQVTM, CDR2 ANQGSEA. CDR3 protein: CSVEQGARVDEQYF. The CDR3, as DNA: TGCAGCGTGGAACAGGGGGCACGGGTAGACGAGCAGTACTTC.

The V and J genes are TRBV4-1 and TRBJ2-7; TRBD1 or TRBD2 may be the D gene (5 bases each). Germline loops: CDR1 MGHRA, CDR2 YSYEKL. This CDR3 has 17 amino acids. V was pared by 4 bases and J by 2 bases, with 21 bases between. The CDR3 reads CASSPPVGTLPPYEQYF. The CDR3 coding sequence is TGCGCCAGCAGCCCCCCGGTCGGGACCCTGCCACCCTACGAGCAGTACTTC.

The V gene is TRBV18, the J gene TRBJ2-7; D remains unclear. The V end was cut by 0 bases, the J end by 4 bases, with 10 bases between. Per germline, CDR1 KGHSH and CDR2 LQKENI. The CDR3 loop spans 14 amino acids. CDR3 nucleotides: TGTGCCAGCTCACCACCTTTAGATCCTTACGAGCAGTACTTC. Translating gives CASSPPLDPYEQYF.